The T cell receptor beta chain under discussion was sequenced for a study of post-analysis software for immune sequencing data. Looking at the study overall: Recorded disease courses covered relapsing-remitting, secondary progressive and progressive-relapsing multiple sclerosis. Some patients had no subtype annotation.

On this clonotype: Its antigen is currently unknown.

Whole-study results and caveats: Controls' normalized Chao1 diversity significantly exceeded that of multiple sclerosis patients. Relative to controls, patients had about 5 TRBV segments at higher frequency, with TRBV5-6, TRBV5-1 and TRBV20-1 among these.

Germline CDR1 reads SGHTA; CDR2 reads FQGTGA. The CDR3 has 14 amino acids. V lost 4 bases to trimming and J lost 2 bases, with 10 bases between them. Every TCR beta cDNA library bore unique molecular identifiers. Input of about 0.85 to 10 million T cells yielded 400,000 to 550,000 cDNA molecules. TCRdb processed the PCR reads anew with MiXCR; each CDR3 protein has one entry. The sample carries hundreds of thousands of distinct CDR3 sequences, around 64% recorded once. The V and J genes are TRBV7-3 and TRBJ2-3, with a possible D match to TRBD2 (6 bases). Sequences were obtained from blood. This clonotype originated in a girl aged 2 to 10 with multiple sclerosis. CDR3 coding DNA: TGTGCCAGCAGCTGGAGGGGCCCCACAGATACGCAGTATTTT. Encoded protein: CASSWRGPTDTQYF.